The 26 T cell receptor beta chains in this list originate from one sample, sequenced in a study of cytotoxic CD8 clonotypes in ibrutinib-treated CLL. Measured with immunoSEQ multiplex PCR; TCRdb has only the in-frame clones, and not every one. This table has approximately 330,000 clones, about 77% appearing once. Sample: PBMCs, taken before ibrutinib treatment. The receptor source for this set is a human donor with chronic lymphocytic leukemia.

The V and J genes are TRBV11-2 and TRBJ2-5; D may be TRBD1 (5 bases). V was clipped by 1 base and J by 1 base, with 16 bases between them. The CDR3 extends over 17 amino acids. CDR1 and CDR2 (germline): SGHAT, FQNNGV. CDR3 protein: CASSLGSLGAAQETQYF. The DNA of the CDR3 is TGTGCCAGCAGCTTAGGGTCTCTAGGGGCGGCCCAAGAGACCCAGTACTTC.

This CDR3 is CASSSLAGEADTQYF. In nucleotides, the CDR3 is TGTGCCAGCAGTTCACTAGCGGGAGAGGCAGATACGCAGTATTTT. V usage is TRBV27 and J usage is TRBJ2-3; TRBD2 agrees at 11 bases. Germline trimming cut 4 bases from V and 4 bases from J; bases unmatched to any gene: 4. CDR3 size: 15 residues. CDR1 is MNHEY and CDR2 is SMNVEV in the germline V gene (reference sequence).

The gene calls are TRBV20-1 and TRBJ2-7; D ambiguous. Germline loops: CDR1 DFQATT, CDR2 SNEGSKA (reference sequence). Trimming cost V 2 bases and J 6 bases, with 8 bases left between them. The CDR3 covers 11 residues. The CDR3 here is CSARSRSEQYF. Written as DNA, the CDR3 is TGCAGTGCTAGAAGCAGGAGCGAGCAGTACTTC.

The chain employs TRBV30 and TRBJ2-7; either TRBD1 or TRBD2 may fit D (6 bases each). Germline V CDR1 and CDR2: GTSNPN, SVGIG (reference sequence). This CDR3 is built from 14 residues. V was clipped by 0 bases and J by 5 bases, with 14 bases between them. The CDR3 coding sequence is TGTGCCTGGAGTGTCCCCGGGGGCTCGGACGAGCAGTACTTC. Its translation: CAWSVPGGSDEQYF.

The CDR3 spells CASSFNPGLAGMETQYF. CDR3 nucleotides: TGTGCCAGCAGCTTCAACCCGGGACTAGCGGGGATGGAGACCCAGTACTTC. The chain combines TRBV7-2 with TRBJ2-5, with TRBD2 identical over 13 bases. Germline loops: CDR1 SGHTA, CDR2 FQGNSA. After removal of 3 bases from V and 5 bases from J, the junction contained 9 bases not matched to a gene. CDR3 length: 17 amino acids.

This clone showed up many times. The chain carries TRBV25-1 and TRBJ2-1; 8 bases are shared with TRBD2. Germline V gene lookup returns CDR1 MGHDK and CDR2 SYGVNS. The V segment lost 2 bases and the J segment 8 bases; nucleotides outside the gene matches: 11. This CDR3 region has 16 residues. The CDR3 DNA is TGTGCCAGCAGTGAAAGAGGGCTAGCGGGTATGTATGAGCAGTTCTTC. Amino acids: CASSERGLAGMYEQFF. Full variable domain (outside the CDR3, taken from reference TRBV25-1 and TRBJ2-1): EADIYQTPRYLVIGTGKKITLECSQTMGHDKMYWYQQDPGMELHLIHYSYGVNSTEKGDLSSESTVSRIRTEHFPLTLESARPSHTSQYLCASSERGLAGMYEQFFGPGTRLTVL.

The chain is built from TRBV18 and TRBJ2-1; TRBD1 might be the D (6 bases). This CDR3 region has 14 residues. The germline gives CDR1 KGHSH, CDR2 LQKENI. V dropped 0 bases and J dropped 7 bases, with 10 bases sitting between them. CDR3 protein: CASSPPTGLNEQFF. The CDR3 DNA is TGTGCCAGCTCACCACCTACAGGGTTGAATGAGCAGTTCTTC.

The rearrangement links TRBV28 to TRBJ1-1, with D tentatively TRBD1 (6 bases). This CDR3 comprises 16 residues. Trimming cost V 5 bases and J 0 bases, with 16 bases left between them. CDR1 and CDR2 from the germline V gene are MDHEN and SYDVKM. CDR3 loop: CASSPSPTGLNTEAFF. The CDR3 nucleotides are TGTGCCAGCAGTCCATCCCCCACAGGGTTGAACACTGAAGCTTTCTTT.

This chain joins TRBV30 and TRBJ2-7, with TRBD1 identical over 8 bases. J was trimmed by 6 bases and V by 3 bases; bases with no gene match: 1. Germline CDR1 GTSNPN, CDR2 SVGIG (reference sequence). The CDR3 runs to 11 residues. The CDR3 DNA reads TGTGCCTGGAGCGACAGGGGCGAGCAGTACTTC. This translates into CAWSDRGEQYF.

The V call is TRBV2, the J call TRBJ2-7; D is ambiguous. The CDR3 is 15 residues long. Germline CDR1 and CDR2: SNHLY and FYNNEI. Trimming left V 0 bases short and J 3 bases short, with 12 bases between. CDR3 region: CASSEALGTIYEQYF. The CDR3 DNA reads as TGTGCCAGCAGTGAAGCGCTTGGAACGATCTACGAGCAGTACTTC. Together with reference TRBV2 and TRBJ2-7, the CDR3 gives the full variable domain: EPEVTQTPSHQVTQMGQEVILRCVPISNHLYFYWYRQILGQKVEFLVSFYNNEISEKSEIFDDQFSVERPDGSNFTLKIRSTKLEDSAMYFCASSEALGTIYEQYFGPGTRLTVT.

This clone appeared a single time. J is TRBJ1-5 and V is TRBV2; D unclear. The length of the CDR3 is 15 residues. V shed 3 bases and J shed 7 bases, with 16 bases lying between them. Germline CDR1 SNHLY, CDR2 FYNNEI. As DNA, the CDR3 is TGTGCCAGCAGTGATGCCGTGGGAGGTTGGCAGCCCCAGCATTTT. Amino acids: CASSDAVGGWQPQHF.

The chain carries TRBV7-8 and TRBJ2-3; TRBD2 agrees at 7 bases. In germline, CDR1 is SGHVS, CDR2 FQNEAQ. CDR3 length: 15 amino acids. V was clipped by 1 base and J by 2 bases; unmatched bases: 3. The CDR3 spells CASSLVQRDTDTQYF. Here the CDR3 DNA reads TGTGCCAGCAGCTTAGTCCAGCGGGACACAGATACGCAGTATTTT.

The chain joins TRBV11-2 to TRBJ2-3; the D gene could be TRBD1 or TRBD2 (6 bases each). V lost 5 bases and J lost 5, with 14 bases in between. This CDR3 contains 14 residues. Germline CDR1 reads SGHAT; CDR2 reads FQNNGV. CDR3 nucleotides: TGTGCCAGCAGCGACAGGCGGCGGGGAGATACGCAGTATTTT. Its protein is CASSDRRRGDTQYF.

This clone was detected only once. V gene TRBV9 combines with J gene TRBJ1-3; D unresolved. Trimming pared 1 base from V and 0 bases from J, leaving 5 bases between. Looked up from germline, CDR1 is SGDLS and CDR2 is YYNGEE. The CDR3 covers 14 residues. CDR3 sequence reads: CASSVRASGNTIYF. DNA of the CDR3: TGTGCCAGCAGCGTAAGGGCCTCTGGAAACACCATATATTTT. The full variable domain, its missing parts supplied by reference TRBV9 and TRBJ1-3, is DSGVTQTPKHLITATGQRVTLRCSPRSGDLSVYWYQQSLDQGLQFLIQYYNGEERAKGNILERFSAQQFPDLHSELNLSSLELGDSALYFCASSVRASGNTIYFGEGSWLTVV.

J is TRBJ2-5 and V is TRBV19; possible D gene TRBD2, 7 bases. Germline CDR1 and CDR2: LNHDA and SQIVND (reference sequence). The CDR3 has 14 amino acids. V lost 3 bases and J lost 5, with 13 bases in between. The DNA of the CDR3 is TGTGCCAGTAGTATCGGGGGGCTAAGCGAGACCCAGTACTTC. Its protein is CASSIGGLSETQYF.

The chain links TRBV7-2 to TRBJ2-7; the match to TRBD2 covers 8 bases. V shed 5 bases and J 3 bases; nucleotides not matched to a gene: 9. The germline CDR1 and CDR2 sequences are SGHTA and FQGNSA. The CDR3 is made up of 15 amino acids. The CDR3 DNA sequence: TGTGCCAGCAGCCTCAATGCGGGAGGCCACTACGAGCAGTACTTC. As protein: CASSLNAGGHYEQYF.

The rearrangement joins TRBV19 to TRBJ2-7; the D gene is possibly TRBD2 (5 bases). This CDR3 contains 14 residues. CDR1 is LNHDA and CDR2 is SQIVND in the germline V gene (reference sequence). The ends were cut back, 2 bases at V and 5 bases at J, with 13 bases in the middle. The CDR3 loop reads CASSIRGFDDEQYF. The CDR3 DNA is TGTGCCAGTAGTATAAGAGGGTTTGATGACGAGCAGTACTTC.

V usage is TRBV5-6 and J usage is TRBJ1-2; the D gene is possibly TRBD1 (5 bases). The CDR3 loop spans 15 amino acids. Trimming cost V 2 bases and J 4 bases, with 15 bases left between them. CDR1 and CDR2 from the germline V gene are SGHDT and YYEEEE. The CDR3 spells CASSLPTDSIYGYTF. The CDR3 DNA follows: TGTGCCAGCAGCTTACCCACAGACAGCATCTATGGCTACACCTTC.

V gene TRBV30 combines with J gene TRBJ2-1, with unresolved D. CDR3 length equals 13 residues. Per germline, CDR1 GTSNPN and CDR2 SVGIG (reference sequence). V gave up 0 bases and J gave up 5 bases, with 8 bases separating them. Written as DNA, the CDR3 is TGTGCCTGGAGTGTACGTTACAACAATGAGCAGTTCTTC. It specifies CAWSVRYNNEQFF.

The chain couples TRBV7-9 to TRBJ2-5; 8 bases agree with TRBD1. CDR1 and CDR2 from the germline V gene are SEHNR and FQNEAQ (reference sequence). Trimming took 5 bases from V and 5 from J; bases not matched to a gene: 16. This CDR3 contains 17 residues. In DNA, the CDR3 is TGTGCCAGCAGCGGGGTAGAGTCGGACAGGGATGGTGAGACCCAGTACTTC. It encodes CASSGVESDRDGETQYF.

This clone was counted at least ten times. The chain carries TRBV7-6 and TRBJ2-1; D is perhaps TRBD2 (6 bases). The CDR3 consists of 13 residues. Trimming pared 3 bases from V and 5 bases from J, leaving 8 bases between. Germline lookup yields CDR1 SGHVS and CDR2 FNYEAQ. The CDR3 loop reads CASSLAGNNEQFF. CDR3 sequence (DNA): TGTGCCAGCAGCTTGGCGGGAAACAATGAGCAGTTCTTC.

V usage is TRBV19 and J usage is TRBJ1-2; TRBD1 matches 7 bases. V lost 3 bases, J lost 7 bases, and 5 bases stayed unmatched. Germline values: CDR1 LNHDA, CDR2 SQIVND (reference sequence). This CDR3 is 13 amino acids long. The CDR3 DNA reads as TGTGCCAGTAGTATGAGGGGGCGCGGTGGCTACACCTTC. Protein product: CASSMRGRGGYTF.

A few counts support this clone. The chain is built from TRBV10-3 and TRBJ2-3, with 9 bases aligning to TRBD1. Germline V gene lookup returns CDR1 ENHRY and CDR2 SYGVKD. CDR3 size: 16 residues. J gave up 2 bases and V 2 bases, and 5 bases lay outside the gene matches. CDR3 protein: CAISERTGAYTDTQYF. CDR3 bases: TGTGCCATCAGTGAGCGGACAGGGGCCTACACAGATACGCAGTATTTT.

The chain joins TRBV12-5 to TRBJ2-2; weak D call: TRBD1 (6 bases). V was pared by 7 bases and J by 6 bases, with 18 bases between. The CDR3 is made up of 15 amino acids. Germline V lookup: CDR1 LGHNT, CDR2 FRNRAP. The CDR3 spells CASARGSEVSGELFF. For the CDR3, the DNA is TGTGCTAGTGCAAGGGGGAGCGAAGTTTCCGGGGAGCTGTTTTTT.

V and J are TRBV6-1 and TRBJ2-7; a possible D gene is TRBD2 (6 bases). V lost 11 bases, J lost 2 bases, and 13 bases lay in between. The CDR3 has 12 amino acids. The germline V gene encodes CDR1 MNHNS and CDR2 SASEGT. CDR3 amino acids: CAGSSSAYEQYF. The CDR3, as DNA: TGTGCCGGGTCTTCTAGCGCCTACGAGCAGTACTTC.

CDR3 DNA sequence: TGTGCCAGCAGCTTAGGCCCCTCCAATGAGCAGTTCTTC. This encodes CASSLGPSNEQFF. The chain uses TRBV7-7 and TRBJ2-1; no reliable D call. Germline V gives CDR1 SSHAT, CDR2 FNYEAQ (reference sequence). The length of the CDR3 is 13 residues. Trimming cost V 1 base and J 6 bases, with 7 bases left between them. The complete variable domain, with remaining parts taken from reference TRBV7-7 and TRBJ2-1, reads GAGVSQSPRYKVTKRGQDVTLRCDPISSHATLYWYQQALGQGPEFLTYFNYEAQPDKSGLPSDRFSAERPEGSISTLTIQRTEQRDSAMYRCASSLGPSNEQFFGPGTRLTVL.